This T cell receptor (beta chain) originates from a study of T-cell reconstitution after alpha-beta-depleted transplantation in children. General observations from the study: Alpha-beta T cells present about two months after transplant were reported to originate from several hundred expanded graft clones. When one year had passed after transplant, most T-cell counts and diversity came from newly produced T cells.

The J segment lost 6 bases and the V segment lost 6 bases, leaving 6 bases of the junction unmatched. The CDR3 has 14 amino acids. A TCRbeta library incorporating unique molecular identifiers was prepared. Via MiXCR, TCRdb re-called the PCR reads, giving one row per CDR3 protein. The sample lists about 300,000 distinct CDR3 sequences; around 10% were seen once. In its sample, this clonotype was seen many times. What it recognizes is unknown. The sample consisted of PBMCs, taken before TCRalphabeta/CD19-depleted stem cell transplant. This chain uses TRBV12-3 or TRBV12-4 with TRBJ2-7; 12 bases agree with TRBD1. This clonotype was sampled from a boy younger than two with acute myeloid leukemia, due to receive a stem cell transplant. In nucleotides, the CDR3 is TGTGCCAGCAGATTTGGGACAGGGGGCTCCGAGCAGTACTTC. This gives the protein CASRFGTGGSEQYF.